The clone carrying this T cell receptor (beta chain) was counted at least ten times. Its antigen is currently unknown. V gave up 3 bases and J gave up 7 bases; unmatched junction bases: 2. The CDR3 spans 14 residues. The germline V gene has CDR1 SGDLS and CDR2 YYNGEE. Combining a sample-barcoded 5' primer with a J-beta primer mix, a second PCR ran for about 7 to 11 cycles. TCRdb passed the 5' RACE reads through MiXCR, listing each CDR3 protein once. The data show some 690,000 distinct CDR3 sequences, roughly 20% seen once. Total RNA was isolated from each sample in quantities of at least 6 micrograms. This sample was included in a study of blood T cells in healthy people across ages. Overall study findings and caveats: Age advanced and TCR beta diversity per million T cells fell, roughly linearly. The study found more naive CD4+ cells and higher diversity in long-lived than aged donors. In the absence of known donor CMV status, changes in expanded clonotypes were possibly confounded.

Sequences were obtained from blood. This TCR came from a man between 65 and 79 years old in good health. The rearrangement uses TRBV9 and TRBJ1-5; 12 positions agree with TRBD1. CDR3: CASSAGTGGQPQHF. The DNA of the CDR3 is TGTGCCAGCAGCGCCGGGACAGGGGGCCAGCCCCAGCATTTT.